This T cell receptor (beta chain) was retrieved from a study of T-cell memory formation after mild COVID-19. General study results and limits: While clones contracting from day 15 to 85 were balanced between CD4 and CD8, later expanders leaned CD4+.

This clonotype has more than one count but fewer than ten. Antigen: not known. Germline V CDR1 and CDR2: DFQATT, SNEGSKA (reference sequence). The CDR3 loop spans 11 amino acids. V lost 6 bases to trimming and J lost 7 bases, with 12 bases between them. Using its own MiXCR run on the 5' RACE reads, TCRdb lists one record per CDR3 protein. The repertoire holds fewer than 700,000 distinct CDR3 sequences, about 20% seen once, with around 11% in the top ten. The chain is built from TRBV20-1 and TRBJ1-2; tentatively, D is TRBD1 (6 bases). The sample taken for sequencing was PBMCs or a T cell subset sorted from them (not recorded which). This receptor was identified in an adult woman who had mild COVID-19 (a few samples of this study predate the infection). Cell type and time point are not known. The CDR3, as DNA: TGCAGTGCAGCAGGGGTTGCTGGCTACACCTTC. Protein: CSAAGVAGYTF.